This T cell receptor beta chain was captured by sequencing in a study of blood T cell repertoires in COVID-19. Across the whole study: T cells, B-cell-depleted T cells, or PBMCs supplied cDNA or gDNA.

Profiling relied on immunoSEQ multiplex PCR, and the TCRdb table lists in-frame clones only, not all of them. The sample carries about 110,000 clones, 88% recorded once. V gave up 7 bases and J gave up 6 bases; unmatched junction bases: 5. Germline V gene sequence: CDR1 SGHAT, CDR2 FQNNGV. The CDR3 has 12 amino acids. The chain couples TRBV11-2 to TRBJ2-5; 7 bases match TRBD1. The TCR originated in a human donor in a cohort sampled during active COVID-19. The sequencing sample was made of peripheral blood. CDR3 DNA sequence: TGTGCCAGCACCAGGGACAGTCAGACCCAGTACTTC. Amino acid sequence: CASTRDSQTQYF.